The 25 T cell receptor beta chains presented below share a single source sample, sequenced in a study of radiotherapy plus CTLA-4 blockade in lung cancer listed by TCRdb under 2018. Library preparation employed the immunoSEQ multiplex PCR assay. TCRdb carries this immuneACCESS record with in-frame sequences only. Its versions omit some clonotypes, under half of them owing to an unresolved V gene in the studies checked, with the rest unexplained. The sample has approximately 89,000 clones on record, about four fifths of them singletons. The ten largest make up just over 14% of the sample. This material consisted of peripheral blood, taken from a patient treated with radiotherapy plus ipilimumab. These receptor sequences come from a human donor with non-small cell lung cancer that progressed on radiotherapy plus ipilimumab.

The gene calls are TRBV7-2 and TRBJ1-5; possibly TRBD1 for D (6 bases). The CDR3 length is 16 residues. The ends were cut back, 0 bases at V and 7 bases at J, with 16 bases in the middle. CDR1 and CDR2 from the germline V gene are SGHTA and FQGNSA. CDR3 DNA: TGTGCCAGCAGCTTAGCTGGGGGGCAACGGGGCCAGCCCCAGCATTTT. This encodes CASSLAGGQRGQPQHF.

The chain uses TRBV7-7 and TRBJ2-1, with 11 bases lining up with TRBD1. The V gene end was trimmed by 4 bases and the J gene end by 2 bases; junction bases not matched to a gene: 1. From germline, CDR1 is SSHAT and CDR2 FNYEAQ (reference sequence). The CDR3 has 15 residues. The CDR3 DNA follows: TGTGCCAGCAGCTCGGGACAGGGGGCCTACAATGAGCAGTTCTTC. This encodes CASSSGQGAYNEQFF.

The V call is TRBV4-1, the J call TRBJ2-5; 12 bases line up with TRBD2. The CDR3 extends over 18 amino acids. Trimming cost V 4 bases and J 0 bases; bases outside gene matches: 9. Germline CDR1 is MGHRA and CDR2 is YSYEKL. For the CDR3, the DNA is TGCGCCAGCAGCCCCAGGGGGCTAGCGGGGGGGAACCAAGAGACCCAGTACTTC. It specifies CASSPRGLAGGNQETQYF.

There are a few counts of this clone. The rearrangement uses TRBV10-3 and TRBJ1-4; 12 nucleotides line up with TRBD1. J gave up 8 bases and V 6 bases, and 10 bases lay outside the gene matches. The CDR3 is 16 amino acids. Per the germline V gene, CDR1 is ENHRY and CDR2 is SYGVKD. The CDR3 DNA is TGTGCCATCAGCGAGGCCCCCGGGACAGGGGGCGAAAAACTGTTTTTT. This encodes CAISEAPGTGGEKLFF.

The table lists this clone with a few counts. The rearrangement links TRBV9 to TRBJ1-2, with TRBD1 matching 9 bases. The V gene's germline CDR1 is SGDLS and CDR2 YYNGEE. The CDR3 spans 16 residues. With V trimmed by 4 bases and J by 8 bases, 15 bases remained unmatched. The CDR3 coding sequence is TGTGCCAGCAGCATATCACCGGGACAGGGTAGTTTGGGCTACACCTTC. Its protein product is CASSISPGQGSLGYTF.

The chain joins TRBV4-2 to TRBJ1-5, with D unclear. The CDR3 sequence is 17 residues long. Per germline, CDR1 LGHNA and CDR2 YNFKEQ. Between the trimmed V and J ends, which lost 4 bases and 3 bases, there was a span of 19 bases. CDR3 region: CASSPWVSGGANQPQHF. As DNA, the CDR3 is TGTGCCAGCAGCCCCTGGGTCTCAGGAGGCGCCAATCAGCCCCAGCATTTT.

The gene calls are TRBV4-3 and TRBJ2-1; D is undetermined. Trimming left V 4 bases short and J 3 bases short, with 10 bases between. In germline, CDR1 is LGHNA, CDR2 YSLEER. The CDR3 is made up of 14 amino acids. The CDR3 bases are TGCGCCAGCAGCCCCCAACCAAGCTACAATGAGCAGTTCTTC. Translation: CASSPQPSYNEQFF.

This clone was seen a few times. This CDR3 reads CASSPGAGWVNEQFF. The CDR3 coding sequence is TGTGCCAGCTCACCAGGGGCAGGATGGGTCAATGAGCAGTTCTTC. The rearrangement links TRBV18 to TRBJ2-1, with a possible D match to TRBD1 (5 bases). Trimming left V 2 bases short and J 6 bases short, with 14 bases between. This CDR3 comprises 15 residues. Per the germline V gene, CDR1 is KGHSH and CDR2 is LQKENI.

The genes are TRBV7-6 and TRBJ2-1; 10 nucleotides match TRBD2. V was pared by 10 bases and J by 6 bases, with 12 bases of the junction left unmatched. The CDR3 has 15 amino acids. The germline CDR1 and CDR2 sequences are SGHVS and FNYEAQ. CDR3 in DNA: TGTGCCACCTCTAGCGGGAGACTTTGGAGCAATGAGCAGTTCTTC. Its translation is CATSSGRLWSNEQFF.

The table lists this clone with a few counts. CDR3 DNA sequence: TGTGCCAGCAGCCCACTAATGGGAACCATTAATGAAAAACTGTTTTTT. This encodes CASSPLMGTINEKLFF. The gene calls are TRBV7-8 and TRBJ1-4; D not resolved. Germline-derived CDR1 and CDR2 are SGHVS and FQNEAQ. There are 16 residues in the CDR3. Trimming took off 5 bases at V and 4 bases at J, with 17 bases between the two ends.

The chain couples TRBV5-1 to TRBJ1-2; TRBD1 matches 10 bases. V dropped 0 bases and J dropped 5; count of bases not matched to a gene: 4. The CDR3 totals 15 residues. Germline CDR1 is SGHRS and CDR2 is YFSETQ. CDR3 sequence reads: CASSLGQGAGYGYTF. DNA for the CDR3: TGCGCCAGCAGCTTGGGACAGGGGGCAGGTTATGGCTACACCTTC.

The chain combines TRBV4-3 with TRBJ2-3; no reliable D call. V gave up 4 bases and J gave up 4 bases, with 15 bases separating them. The CDR3 runs to 15 residues. Germline CDR1 and CDR2: LGHNA and YSLEER. In DNA, the CDR3 is TGCGCCAGCAGCCTTTTCTCGTCCCCCGCAGATACGCAGTATTTT. This sequence encodes CASSLFSSPADTQYF.

The V and J genes are TRBV10-3 and TRBJ2-7; 12 nucleotides align to TRBD1. The CDR3 consists of 15 residues. The V segment lost 5 bases and the J segment 5 bases; nucleotides outside the gene matches: 7. Looked up from germline, CDR1 is ENHRY and CDR2 is SYGVKD. The chain's CDR3 is CAISPYGTGGHEQYF. The DNA of the CDR3 is TGTGCCATCAGTCCCTACGGGACAGGGGGCCACGAGCAGTACTTC.

This rearrangement joins TRBV7-2 to TRBJ2-7; 8 nucleotides agree with TRBD1. The CDR3 is 16 residues long. CDR1 is SGHTA and CDR2 is FQGNSA in the germline V gene. Trimming took 0 bases from V and 4 from J; bases not matched to a gene: 8. The CDR3 sequence is CASSLAGQVGRYEQYF. DNA of the CDR3: TGTGCCAGCAGCTTAGCGGGACAGGTTGGTAGGTACGAGCAGTACTTC.

The chain is built from TRBV4-3 and TRBJ1-5; 7 bases fit TRBD1. This CDR3 has 16 amino acids. V lost 0 bases to trimming and J lost 5 bases; unmatched junction nucleotides: 7. Germline CDR1 is LGHNA and CDR2 is YSLEER. The CDR3 nucleotides read TGCGCCAGCAGCCAAGATCGCACAGGGGACTATCAGCCCCAGCATTTT. Translated, it gives CASSQDRTGDYQPQHF.

The chain joins TRBV5-5 to TRBJ1-2; D is possibly TRBD1 (6 bases). This CDR3 region has 17 residues. From germline, CDR1 is SGHKS and CDR2 YYEKEE (reference sequence). V was shortened by 0 bases and J by 8 bases, with 23 bases between the two germline ends. The CDR3 is CASSLGVWGDMGLGYTF. The CDR3 nucleotides are TGTGCCAGCAGCTTGGGTGTATGGGGGGACATGGGTCTCGGCTACACCTTC.

This clone has just a few counts. The chain couples TRBV5-1 to TRBJ2-7; D remains ambiguous. Per germline, CDR1 SGHRS and CDR2 YFSETQ. This CDR3 has 11 amino acids. The germline V and J ends were trimmed by 0 bases and 4 bases, with 2 bases remaining between them. The CDR3 DNA reads TGCGCCAGCAGCTTGGAATACGAGCAGTACTTC. Translating gives CASSLEYEQYF. The variable domain in full, with the rest retrieved from reference TRBV5-1 and TRBJ2-7, is KAGVTQTPRYLIKTRGQQVTLSCSPISGHRSVSWYQQTPGQGLQFLFEYFSETQRNKGNFPGRFSGRQFSNSRSEMNVSTLELGDSALYLCASSLEYEQYFGPGTRLTVT.

DNA for the CDR3: TGTGCCAGCAGCACACTCCGCAATGAGCAGTTCTTC. Translation gives CASSTLRNEQFF. The chain recombines TRBV5-4 with TRBJ2-1, with D uncertain. CDR1 is SGHNT, CDR2 YYREEE, per germline (reference sequence). The CDR3 runs 12 residues. Trimming removed 4 bases at V and 6 bases at J, with 8 bases between.

The V and J genes are TRBV30 and TRBJ1-3, with a weak D call TRBD1 (5 bases). The CDR3 length is 14 residues. Germline V gives CDR1 GTSNPN, CDR2 SVGIG (reference sequence). Trimming removed 4 bases from V and 0 bases from J, with 10 bases in between. The CDR3 DNA sequence: TGTGCCTGGAAGGGGCTTCCCTCTGGAAACACCATATATTTT. Protein product: CAWKGLPSGNTIYF.

This clone showed up just once. No DNA is shown, since the ends of the CDR3 on it are uncertain; the CDR3 is the one TCRdb lists. The gene calls are TRBV18 and TRBJ2-2; TRBD1, the D gene given by the table, was not confirmed from the DNA. Germline values: CDR1 KGHSH, CDR2 LQKENI. Inclusive of both ends, the CDR3 amounts to 15 amino acids. The CDR3 spells CASSLDTGTPGSCFF.

The rearrangement joins TRBV5-1 to TRBJ2-2; D is perhaps TRBD1 (6 bases). Per germline, CDR1 SGHRS and CDR2 YFSETQ. V dropped 1 base and J dropped 3 bases, with 10 bases sitting between them. The CDR3 has 15 residues. The DNA of the CDR3 is TGCGCCAGCAGCTTGAGCTACAGGGACACCGGGGAGCTGTTTTTT. Its translation is CASSLSYRDTGELFF. Combining the CDR3 with reference TRBV5-1 and TRBJ2-2 gives the whole variable domain KAGVTQTPRYLIKTRGQQVTLSCSPISGHRSVSWYQQTPGQGLQFLFEYFSETQRNKGNFPGRFSGRQFSNSRSEMNVSTLELGDSALYLCASSLSYRDTGELFFGEGSRLTVL.

V gene TRBV5-1 combines with J gene TRBJ2-1; D uncertain. Germline V CDR1 and CDR2: SGHRS, YFSETQ. This CDR3 region has 16 residues. V lost 0 bases and J lost 4, with 14 bases in between. The CDR3 bases are TGCGCCAGCAGCTTGGGACTTTCTGAGGAGTACAATGAGCAGTTCTTC. Its translation is CASSLGLSEEYNEQFF.

This rearrangement joins TRBV5-8 to TRBJ2-1; 7 nucleotides agree with TRBD1. J lost 5 bases, V lost 4 bases, and 6 bases had no gene match. This CDR3 contains 14 residues. Germline values: CDR1 SGHTS, CDR2 YDEGEE. The CDR3 DNA reads as TGTGCCAGCAGCAAGGGACAGAGGCACAATGAGCAGTTCTTC. It specifies CASSKGQRHNEQFF.

The rearrangement joins TRBV5-1 to TRBJ2-5; 9 bases are a match to TRBD1. The CDR3 runs 13 residues. V dropped 7 bases and J dropped 3; count of bases not matched to a gene: 4. Looked up from germline, CDR1 is SGHRS and CDR2 is YFSETQ. The CDR3 reads CASPGQGKETQYF. The CDR3 coding sequence is TGCGCCAGCCCGGGACAGGGTAAAGAGACCCAGTACTTC.

The rearrangement links TRBV4-3 to TRBJ1-1; 9 positions agree with TRBD1. Germline values: CDR1 LGHNA, CDR2 YSLEER. J lost 5 bases, V lost 3 bases, and 4 bases had no gene match. CDR3 length: 14 residues. The CDR3 region has the DNA TGCGCCAGCAGCCATACACAGGGGGCGACTGAAGCTTTCTTT. This gives the protein CASSHTQGATEAFF.